A single sample gave rise to the 12 T cell receptor beta chains below, sequenced in a study of cytomegalovirus exposure and HLA in healthy donors. With 60 Vbeta and 13 Jbeta primers, the PCR was carried out. Clones were sequenced by immunoSEQ multiplex PCR, and TCRdb holds only the in-frame ones, with some missing. The sample yields around 110,000 clones, approximately 72% seen once. Sequenced: PBMCs. These receptors all come from a man between 18 and 29 years old in good health and CMV-seronegative.

Here the CDR3 DNA reads TGTGCCATCAGCGCTATCTGGGGGACAGGGGGTCGAAACACCATATATTTT. It encodes CAISAIWGTGGRNTIYF. The chain is built from TRBV10-3 and TRBJ1-3, with TRBD1 identical over 11 bases. The CDR3 length is 17 residues. V gave up 6 bases and J gave up 5 bases; unmatched junction bases: 12. CDR1 is ENHRY and CDR2 is SYGVKD in the germline V gene.

V usage is TRBV2 and J usage is TRBJ2-7, with a weak D call TRBD1 (5 bases). Germline lookup yields CDR1 SNHLY and CDR2 FYNNEI. The CDR3 is 13 residues long. V lost 4 bases and J lost 0, with 7 bases in between. Here the CDR3 DNA reads TGTGCCAGCAGTGGGACACTCTCCTACGAGCAGTACTTC. The encoded protein is CASSGTLSYEQYF. Looking up the rest from reference TRBV2 and TRBJ2-7 gives the full variable domain: EPEVTQTPSHQVTQMGQEVILRCVPISNHLYFYWYRQILGQKVEFLVSFYNNEISEKSEIFDDQFSVERPDGSNFTLKIRSTKLEDSAMYFCASSGTLSYEQYFGPGTRLTVT.

The V and J genes are TRBV6-5 and TRBJ2-7, with TRBD1 matching over 7 bases. The J segment lost 1 base and the V segment lost 2 bases, leaving 8 bases of the junction unmatched. CDR3 size: 16 residues. Germline V gene sequence: CDR1 MNHEY, CDR2 SVGAGI. CDR3 amino acids: CASSYTTGAQSYEQYF. CDR3 nucleotides: TGTGCCAGCAGTTACACCACAGGGGCCCAGTCCTACGAGCAGTACTTC.

The DNA for the CDR3 is TGCGCCAGCAGCTCGGACTCGAACACTGAAGCTTTCTTT. Translated: CASSSDSNTEAFF. The rearrangement links TRBV5-1 to TRBJ1-1; no clear D gene. V was pared by 3 bases and J by 1 base, with 7 bases between. The length of the CDR3 is 13 residues. Germline assignment: CDR1 SGHRS and CDR2 YFSETQ.

This clone was observed a handful of times. The chain uses TRBV18 and TRBJ2-1; TRBD2 agrees at 7 bases. The germline V gene has CDR1 KGHSH and CDR2 LQKENI. The V gene end was trimmed by 3 bases and the J gene end by 2 bases; junction bases not matched to a gene: 7. This CDR3 has 16 amino acids. CDR3 residues: CASSPLSGSTYNEQFF. For the CDR3, the DNA is TGTGCCAGCTCACCCCTTAGCGGGTCCACCTACAATGAGCAGTTCTTC.

The chain employs TRBV30 and TRBJ2-1, with D possibly matching TRBD2 (5 bases). The V and J ends lost 4 bases and 4 bases respectively, with 17 bases between them. The V gene's germline CDR1 is GTSNPN and CDR2 SVGIG (reference sequence). The CDR3 is 15 amino acids. CDR3 sequence (DNA): TGTGCCTGGAAAATGCAAGCGGTTAGATACAATGAGCAGTTCTTC. Translation: CAWKMQAVRYNEQFF.

The gene calls are TRBV5-6 and TRBJ2-5; 8 bases align to TRBD1. V lost 4 bases, J lost 4 bases, and 9 bases stayed unmatched. CDR3 length equals 15 residues. The germline V gene encodes CDR1 SGHDT and CDR2 YYEEEE. CDR3 loop: CASSIPGQAAETQYF. The CDR3 DNA reads as TGTGCCAGCAGCATCCCGGGACAGGCCGCAGAGACCCAGTACTTC.

The chain is built from TRBV10-3 and TRBJ1-2; no clear D. Germline CDR1 ENHRY, CDR2 SYGVKD. With 4 bases removed from V and 8 bases from J, the gap between germline ends came to 14 bases. This CDR3 contains 13 residues. DNA for the CDR3: TGTGCCATCAGTGCGGAGGTTCAAGTAGGCTACACCTTC. Translated, it gives CAISAEVQVGYTF.

V and J are TRBV19 and TRBJ2-7, with TRBD1 as a possible D gene (5 bases). The CDR3 is 14 residues long. CDR1 and CDR2 from the germline V gene are LNHDA and SQIVND (reference sequence). Trimming stripped 5 bases from V and 4 bases from J, with 15 bases between. The CDR3 DNA reads TGTGCCAGTAGTGTGGCAGGGAATTTTTACGAGCAGTACTTC. Protein sequence: CASSVAGNFYEQYF.

The J gene is TRBJ2-1, the V gene TRBV6-1, with D hard to call. Trimming left V 6 bases short and J 0 bases short, with 12 bases between. CDR3 length: 15 residues. CDR1 and CDR2 (germline): MNHNS, SASEGT. The CDR3 nucleotides read TGTGCCAGCAGCCCTCTGGTCGGCTCCTACAATGAGCAGTTCTTC. Protein product: CASSPLVGSYNEQFF.

The rearrangement links TRBV5-4 to TRBJ2-4; 9 bases are shared with TRBD1. Germline CDR1 and CDR2: SGHNT and YYREEE (reference sequence). The CDR3 totals 18 residues. V was clipped by 4 bases and J by 2 bases; unmatched bases: 13. The CDR3 nucleotides are TGTGCCAGCAGCACTCCGGGACAGGGCATGGGATCCAAAAACATTCAGTACTTC. Encoded protein: CASSTPGQGMGSKNIQYF.

The chain joins TRBV7-8 to TRBJ2-7, with a tentative D call TRBD1 (5 bases). The CDR3 sequence is 13 residues long. The germline V gene encodes CDR1 SGHVS and CDR2 FQNEAQ. The V end lost 0 bases, the J end lost 3 bases, and 6 bases lay between the germline ends. CDR3 residues: CASSLATDYEQYF. The CDR3 nucleotides read TGTGCCAGCAGCTTAGCGACAGACTACGAGCAGTACTTC.